This T cell receptor beta chain was documented in a study of regulatory T cells in long-lasting Graves disease. The time point is: newly diagnosed GD, antithyroid drugs for less than 3 months. From PBMCs, RNA was extracted and then used to make the TCR library. This clonotype has a count of ten or more. Germline V gene sequence: CDR1 SEHNR, CDR2 FQNEAQ (reference sequence). Losses at the gene ends were 5 bases for V and 2 bases for J; bases not matched to a gene: 7. The length of the CDR3 is 15 residues. Construction of the TCR beta libraries employed iRepertoire HTBI primers in conjunction with Arm-PCR of CDR3 regions. Using its own MiXCR run on the multiplex PCR reads, TCRdb lists one record per CDR3 protein. The top ten clones hold under 20% of a sample with 620,000 or so distinct CDR3 sequences, approximately 15% of them seen once. Another study also made use of these data, one on T cells in Graves' hyperthyroidism and ophthalmopathy.

Sequenced here: peripheral blood mononuclear cells (PBMCs), sampled at new diagnosis, from a patient treated with antithyroid drugs. This TCR was sampled from a woman aged 25 to 39 with Graves disease. The chain is built from TRBV7-9 and TRBJ1-2; 8 bases fit TRBD1. CDR3 amino acids: CASSRQGARNYGYTF. DNA for the CDR3: TGTGCCAGCAGCCGGCAGGGGGCGAGGAACTATGGCTACACCTTC.